This is a list of T cell receptor beta chains from one sample in a study of PD-L1 blockade in urothelial cancer. The assay was immunoSEQ multiplex PCR, and TCRdb's table has in-frame clones only and misses some. The sample records tens of thousands of clones, roughly 90% being singletons. This sample comprised PBMCs, obtained around atezolizumab (anti-PD-L1) treatment. Receptors were obtained from a man aged 60-69 years with urothelial cancer. The conserved cysteine and the conserved F or W are not part of the CDR3 here. Fields, in order: J gene, D gene, V gene, CDR3 protein. A D gene is named only where the DNA matches it firmly.

J: TRBJ1-1
D: -
V: TRBV18
CDR3: ASSPINTEAF

J: TRBJ2-3
D: TRBD2
V: TRBV4-3
CDR3: ASSPRLAGGADTQY

J: TRBJ1-1
D: -
V: TRBV19
CDR3: ASSMRGGSAEAF

J: TRBJ2-1
D: -
V: TRBV11-1
CDR3: ASSFTGAGNEQF

J: TRBJ1-4
D: TRBD1
V: TRBV18
CDR3: ASSPPGQGAQGEKLF

J: TRBJ1-1
D: -
V: TRBV5-1
CDR3: ATLGGTRLRENTEAF

J: TRBJ2-7
D: TRBD1
V: TRBV6-1
CDR3: ASSESGQVTYEQY

J: TRBJ2-3
D: TRBD1
V: TRBV6-6
CDR3: ATSGQGKTDTQY

J: TRBJ1-2
D: -
V: TRBV30
CDR3: AWSVPGSSPFRGYT

J: TRBJ1-4
D: -
V: TRBV19
CDR3: ASRMEGTGVLKLF

J: TRBJ2-2
D: TRBD2
V: TRBV28
CDR3: ASSLAGGTGELF

J: TRBJ2-4
D: TRBD1
V: TRBV5-1
CDR3: ASSLDLTGVNIQY

J: TRBJ2-3
D: -
V: TRBV13
CDR3: ASSPRLDPGTDTQY

J: TRBJ2-5
D: TRBD2
V: TRBV28
CDR3: ASSPTSGGRFAQY

J: TRBJ1-1
D: -
V: TRBV7-3
CDR3: ASSTTDSTEAF

J: TRBJ2-3
D: TRBD2
V: TRBV29-1
CDR3: SVETGTSGTDTQY

J: TRBJ1-3
D: TRBD1
V: TRBV27
CDR3: ASSQTGVGNTIY

J: TRBJ2-5
D: -
V: TRBV11-2
CDR3: ASSSQRKETQY

J: TRBJ1-1
D: -
V: TRBV5-1
CDR3: ASSLGQEIYGAF

J: TRBJ1-2
D: -
V: TRBV7-2
CDR3: ASSSTSFYGYT

J: TRBJ1-2
D: -
V: TRBV15
CDR3: ATSRDLRGTNYGYT

J: TRBJ2-7
D: TRBD2
V: TRBV7-2
CDR3: ASSLAGGSLVEQY

J: TRBJ2-1
D: -
V: TRBV7-3
CDR3: ASSSAGSSYNEQF

J: TRBJ1-1
D: TRBD1
V: TRBV7-2
CDR3: ASSLNTGGAF

J: TRBJ2-7
D: -
V: TRBV7-9
CDR3: ASSHGRSRRQY

J: TRBJ2-1
D: TRBD2
V: TRBV30
CDR3: AWSVRGLAGGSYNEQF

J: TRBJ2-1
D: TRBD2
V: TRBV5-6
CDR3: ASSLEASGRHEQF

J: TRBJ2-3
D: -
V: TRBV7-9
CDR3: ASSITRSDTQY

J: TRBJ1-2
D: -
V: TRBV6-1
CDR3: ASSYLALYGYT

J: TRBJ2-7
D: TRBD2
V: TRBV4-2
CDR3: ASSQVSGAPYEQY

J: TRBJ2-3
D: -
V: TRBV27
CDR3: ASSLGQTIRTDTQY

J: TRBJ2-3
D: -
V: TRBV7-9
CDR3: ANSRGTDTQY

J: TRBJ2-1
D: TRBD2
V: TRBV7-2
CDR3: ASSLAGAGSSYNEQF

J: TRBJ2-7
D: TRBD2
V: TRBV10-3
CDR3: AISGQRGSYEQY

J: TRBJ2-1
D: -
V: TRBV11-2
CDR3: ASSLEYRAEQF

J: TRBJ1-6
D: -
V: TRBV10-1
CDR3: ARDKESSPLH

J: TRBJ2-1
D: TRBD2
V: TRBV4-3
CDR3: ASSRSAAGGGNEQF

J: TRBJ2-7
D: TRBD2
V: TRBV4-1
CDR3: ASSHRGGPDEQY

J: TRBJ2-5
D: -
V: TRBV30
CDR3: AWRNGETQY

J: TRBJ2-7
D: TRBD2
V: TRBV28
CDR3: ASSLLAGISYEQY

J: TRBJ2-1
D: -
V: TRBV5-1
CDR3: ASTEDTSYNEQF

J: TRBJ1-5
D: TRBD1
V: TRBV27
CDR3: ASSSTTGAGQPQH

J: TRBJ1-3
D: TRBD1
V: TRBV5-5
CDR3: ASSLGHRGQGGNTIY

J: TRBJ2-7
D: TRBD2
V: TRBV7-3
CDR3: ASSLSGGPNQEQY

J: TRBJ1-2
D: -
V: TRBV29-1
CDR3: SVEDSGGVGYGYT

J: TRBJ1-4
D: -
V: TRBV5-4
CDR3: ASSLGSGATNEKLF

J: TRBJ2-5
D: -
V: TRBV28
CDR3: ASRNNGQIVTQY

J: TRBJ2-1
D: TRBD2
V: TRBV19
CDR3: ASKPPGGSINEQF

J: TRBJ2-3
D: TRBD2
V: TRBV5-1
CDR3: ASSWGLAGNTDTQY

J: TRBJ2-7
D: -
V: TRBV21-1
CDR3: ASSKWGRGPGSGYEQY

J: TRBJ2-2
D: TRBD2
V: TRBV7-3
CDR3: ASSTTGGAGELF

J: TRBJ1-2
D: -
V: TRBV6-5
CDR3: ASSYSEATNYGYT

J: TRBJ1-1
D: -
V: TRBV5-1
CDR3: ASSLALSGGSEAF

J: TRBJ2-3
D: -
V: TRBV10-1
CDR3: ASSESKWANTDTQY

J: TRBJ2-1
D: -
V: TRBV5-6
CDR3: ASSGIEGDSYNEQF

J: TRBJ2-7
D: -
V: TRBV6-1
CDR3: ASSRESYEQY

J: TRBJ2-3
D: -
V: TRBV6-6
CDR3: ASSQPGADTQY

J: TRBJ1-4
D: -
V: TRBV2
CDR3: ASSGVANEKLF

J: TRBJ1-1
D: -
V: TRBV6-5
CDR3: ASSAGGSAF

J: TRBJ2-7
D: TRBD1
V: TRBV7-3
CDR3: ASSLGQGISYEQY